Listed below are T cell receptor beta chains from one sample, sequenced in a study of blood T cell repertoires in COVID-19. Repertoires were generated with immunoSEQ multiplex PCR, while TCRdb's copy carries only in-frame clones and drops some. This table has 60,000 to 85,000 clones, 75% to 90% appearing once. Material for sequencing was peripheral blood. These receptors were taken from a human donor in a cohort sampled during active COVID-19. CDR3s include the opening cysteine and the closing phenylalanine or tryptophan. D genes are given only for firm matches. Clone size is shown for a subset of rows, as once, few, many or a class of expanded clone.

V gene	clone size	D gene	J gene	CDR3 DNA	CDR3 protein
TRBV12-3/TRBV12-4	.	.	TRBJ1-1	TGTGCCACCGGGGCGGGAACTACGACTTTCTTT	CATGAGTTTFF
TRBV4-1	few	.	TRBJ2-7	TGCGCCAGCAGCCATTCTTACGAGCAGTACTTC	CASSHSYEQYF
TRBV3-1/TRBV3-2	.	.	TRBJ2-7	TGTGCCAGCAGCCGATCCGAGGCACGAAACTACGAGCAGTACTTC	CASSRSEARNYEQYF
TRBV18	.	TRBD1	TRBJ2-1	TGTGCCAGCTCGCGGGACAGGGCATACAATGAGCAGTTCTTC	CASSRDRAYNEQFF
TRBV30	.	.	TRBJ2-1	TGTGCCTGGACGCCCCCAGGCAACCGAGGGTACAATGAGCAGTTCTTC	CAWTPPGNRGYNEQFF
TRBV2	.	.	TRBJ2-5	TGTGCCAGCAACTTCCAGGTTCAAGAGACCCAGTACTTC	CASNFQVQETQYF
TRBV3-1/TRBV3-2	.	TRBD2	TRBJ2-3	TGTGCCAGCAGCCAAGTGGCGGGAGACACAGATACGCAGTATTTT	CASSQVAGDTDTQYF
TRBV5-1	.	.	TRBJ1-2	TGCGCCAGCAGCAATGGGGGACAAGTCAACTATGGCTACACCTTC	CASSNGGQVNYGYTF
TRBV11-3	.	TRBD1	TRBJ1-3	TGTGCCAGCAGCTTGGGCAGGGGGCCTGGAAACACCATATATTTT	CASSLGRGPGNTIYF
TRBV19	once	.	TRBJ1-1	TGTGCCAGTAGGCTGGGAGGCCTGAACACTGAAGCTTTCTTT	CASRLGGLNTEAFF
TRBV6-5	.	.	TRBJ2-7	TGTGCCAGCAGGACTAGTAACCGGTACGAGCAGTACTTC	CASRTSNRYEQYF
TRBV7-8	.	.	TRBJ2-3	TGTGCCAGCAGCTTAGGACGGGGGAGGCGGACAGATACGCAGTATTTT	CASSLGRGRRTDTQYF
TRBV9	.	.	TRBJ1-1	TGTGCCAGCAGCGCCTCCCCTGTTGGAGTGTGGACTGAAGCTTTCTTT	CASSASPVGVWTEAFF
TRBV18	.	.	TRBJ1-5	TGTGCCAGCTCACCAAAAGGGGATCAGCCCCAGCATTTT	CASSPKGDQPQHF
TRBV7-2	.	.	TRBJ2-3	TGTGCCAGCAGCGTACTAGCCGCGCGATTTATGGATACGCAGTATTTT	CASSVLAARFMDTQYF
TRBV11-3	.	TRBD1	TRBJ2-7	TGTGCCAGCAGCCCCTCCGGACAGGGAGGATACGAGCAGTACTTC	CASSPSGQGGYEQYF
TRBV19	once	.	TRBJ1-2	TGTGCCAGTACCGCCCACAATACGGGAGTCAACTATGGCTACACCTTC	CASTAHNTGVNYGYTF
TRBV10-3	.	.	TRBJ2-2	TGTGCCATCAGTGAGTCGTACGGGAACACCGGGGAGCTGTTTTTT	CAISESYGNTGELFF
TRBV11-3	.	TRBD1	TRBJ1-1	TGTGCCAGCAGCTCCCGGACAGGGGGCACTGAAGCTTTCTTT	CASSSRTGGTEAFF
TRBV30	.	TRBD1	TRBJ2-5	TGTGCCTGTCACAGGGGGTTTTTGCTGGAGACCCAGTACTTC	CACHRGFLLETQYF
TRBV7-3	.	TRBD2	TRBJ2-1	TGTGCCAGCAGCTCCGCGGGGGGGCCCTACAATGAGCAGTTCTTC	CASSSAGGPYNEQFF
TRBV5-1	.	TRBD1	TRBJ1-1	TGCGCCAGCAGCCAGGCTCCGGGACAGGGGTTCACTGAAGCTTTCTTT	CASSQAPGQGFTEAFF
TRBV7-8	.	.	TRBJ1-2	TGTGCCAGCAGCTTAGAGGCAGGGGCGGCCTATGGCTACACCTTC	CASSLEAGAAYGYTF
TRBV30	.	.	TRBJ2-2	TGTGCCTGGAGTGTCCGGGGTCCTACCGGGGAGCTGTTTTTT	CAWSVRGPTGELFF
TRBV19	.	TRBD1	TRBJ1-5	TGTGCCAGTAGTATAAAGGGAACAGGGGGCGCGAGTCAGCCCCAGCATTTT	CASSIKGTGGASQPQHF
TRBV19	.	TRBD1	TRBJ1-4	TGTGCCAGTTCCGGGCGAGGGGGACAGGGAATCGAAAAACTGTTTTTT	CASSGRGGQGIEKLFF
TRBV6-5	.	.	TRBJ2-7	TGTGCCAGCAGTCGTACTGGCTACGAGCAGTACTTC	CASSRTGYEQYF
TRBV5-1	.	.	TRBJ2-3	TGCGCCAGCAGCTTGTGGCCGTCCAGCACAGATACGCAGTATTTT	CASSLWPSSTDTQYF
TRBV7-3	.	TRBD1	TRBJ2-1	TGTGCCAGCAGCTTAGGACAGGGGGCATACAATGAGCAGTTCTTC	CASSLGQGAYNEQFF
TRBV5-4	.	TRBD1	TRBJ2-7	TGTGCCAGCAGCTTTGGGACAGGGGGCCCGGTTAGGCAGTACTTC	CASSFGTGGPVRQYF
TRBV5-1	.	TRBD1	TRBJ1-3	TGCGCCAGCTGGGACAGGGGCGTGACTGGAAACACCATATATTTT	CASWDRGVTGNTIYF
TRBV7-3	.	TRBD2	TRBJ2-1	TGTGCCAGCAGCCCAACGTTCCCGGGGAGGGTAATCGACAATGAGCAGTTCTTC	CASSPTFPGRVIDNEQFF
TRBV9	.	TRBD1	TRBJ2-6	TGTGCCAGCAGCCCTAGACAGGGCTCTGGGGCCAACGTCCTGACTTTC	CASSPRQGSGANVLTF
TRBV7-3	.	.	TRBJ1-1	TGTGCCAGCAGCTCGGGTGGGTACACTGAAGCTTTCTTT	CASSSGGYTEAFF
TRBV11-3	once	.	TRBJ1-1	TGTGCCAGCAGCTTAGCGGGGTTCGGCACTGAAGCTTTCTTT	CASSLAGFGTEAFF
TRBV7-3	.	TRBD2	TRBJ2-3	TGTGCCAGCAGCTCCGGACTAGCGGGCTCGTTAGATACGCAGTATTTT	CASSSGLAGSLDTQYF
TRBV27	once	TRBD1	TRBJ2-1	TGTGCCAGCAGTCTAAAGCAGACAGGGCACGGGGCGGGCAATGAGCAGTTCTTC	CASSLKQTGHGAGNEQFF
TRBV5-1	.	TRBD1	TRBJ2-5	TGCGCCAGCAGCTGGGGACAGGGTGGGGAGACCCAGTACTTC	CASSWGQGGETQYF
TRBV27	.	.	TRBJ1-6	TGTGCCAGCAGTTTGTTACATAATAATTCACCCCTCCACTTT	CASSLLHNNSPLHF
TRBV6-5	once	.	TRBJ1-6	TGTGCCAGCAGTTACTCGATCTTGCAGGATAATTCACCCCTCCACTTT	CASSYSILQDNSPLHF
TRBV28	.	.	TRBJ1-2	TGTGCCAGCAGTTTGGGGGGGGGCTTATCCTATGGCTACACCTTC	CASSLGGGLSYGYTF
TRBV2	.	TRBD1	TRBJ2-1	TGTGCCAGCATCGTCGAACAGGGGGATAATTTGAATGAGCAGTTCTTC	CASIVEQGDNLNEQFF
TRBV3-1/TRBV3-2	.	TRBD1	TRBJ2-2	TGTGCCAGCAGCCAACAGGGGGCCCACACCGGGGAGCTGTTTTTT	CASSQQGAHTGELFF
TRBV9	.	TRBD2	TRBJ2-7	TGTGCCAGCAGCCCGCTAGCGGGATCGTACGAGCAGTACTTC	CASSPLAGSYEQYF
TRBV7-9	.	.	TRBJ1-1	TGTGCCAGCAGCTTAGCGGGCGTACTGGCCCCCAAAGCTTTCTTT	CASSLAGVLAPKAFF